The 31 T cell receptor beta chains below come from one sample, sequenced in a study of blood T cells in healthy people across ages. Together with a sample-barcoded 5' primer, a J-beta primer mix was included in a second PCR lasting about 6 to 11 cycles. Each CDR3 protein is one row after TCRdb ran MiXCR on the 5' RACE reads. Of around 1,500,000 distinct CDR3 sequences listed, 40% to 50% were seen once; the top ten hold 7% to 9.5%. The sequencing sample was made of blood. These receptors originate from a woman under 30 in good health.

Concerning this clonotype: A read error may produce the germline difference seen at one junction end. V is TRBV7-9 and J is TRBJ2-3, with D unclear. The CDR3 sequence is 8 residues long. The germline V gene has CDR1 SEHNR and CDR2 FQNEAQ (reference sequence). CDR3 sequence (DNA): TGTGCCTGCAGCTTACCGTATTTT. Its protein product is CACSLPYF. The full variable domain, rest sourced from reference TRBV7-9 and TRBJ2-3, is DTGVSQNPRHKITKRGQNVTFRCDPISEHNRLYWYRQTLGQGPEFLTYFQNEAQLEKSRLLSDRFSAERPKGSFSTLEIQRTEQGDSAMYLCACSLPYFGPGTRLTVL.

CDR3 loop: CASSLRQGTGGYTF. For the CDR3, the DNA is TGCGCCAGCAGCTTGAGACAGGGGACGGGTGGCTACACCTTC. This chain uses TRBV5-1 with TRBJ1-2; 8 bases map to TRBD1. The CDR3 contains 14 residues. CDR1 and CDR2 (germline): SGHRS, YFSETQ. V lost 1 base to trimming and J lost 7 bases; unmatched junction nucleotides: 6.

V is TRBV29-1 and J is TRBJ1-1, with D possibly being TRBD1 (6 bases). The germline gives CDR1 SQVTM, CDR2 ANQGSEA. V was clipped by 6 bases and J by 0 bases, with 14 bases between them. The CDR3 is 14 amino acids. The CDR3 DNA reads as TGCAGCGTGGGGGGGCCGGGGATGAACACTGAAGCTTTCTTT. It specifies CSVGGPGMNTEAFF.

The chain employs TRBV6-1 and TRBJ1-6, with 7 bases fitting TRBD1. Germline values: CDR1 MNHNS, CDR2 SASEGT. The length of the CDR3 is 15 residues. The V gene end was trimmed by 10 bases and the J gene end by 0 bases; junction bases not matched to a gene: 6. The CDR3 protein is CATTGDSSYNSPLHF. The DNA of the CDR3 is TGTGCCACCACAGGGGACAGCTCCTATAATTCACCCCTCCACTTT.

This clonotype was seen once. This sequence joins TRBV6-2 or TRBV6-3 and TRBJ2-1; 8 nucleotides line up with TRBD2. The CDR3 length is 15 residues. Unmatched junction bases numbered 5, after V lost 4 bases and J lost 3 bases. Germline CDR1 and CDR2: MNHEY and SVGEGT. CDR3 sequence: CASSSGGADYNEQFF. CDR3 coding DNA: TGTGCCAGCAGTTCCGGGGGGGCAGACTACAATGAGCAGTTCTTC.

The chain is built from TRBV12-3 or TRBV12-4 and TRBJ2-5; D remains unclear. The CDR3 has 14 residues. V was clipped by 5 bases and J by 14 bases, with 24 bases between them. The CDR3 reads CASSPYSLTYEHYF. CDR3 bases: TGTGCCAGCAGTCCCTACTCTCTTACCTACGAGCATTACTTC.

The CDR3 loop reads CASSKGEFRGRCGFYGYTF. DNA of the CDR3: TGTGCCAGCAGCAAAGGAGAGTTCAGGGGCAGGTGTGGCTTTTATGGCTACACCTTC. V gene TRBV21-1 combines with J gene TRBJ1-2; the table calls TRBD1, which could not be checked here. TRBV21-1 is described as a pseudogene. The CDR3 runs to 19 residues.

The genes are TRBV2 and TRBJ1-6; D not certain. Trimming removed 3 bases from V and 0 bases from J, with 9 bases in between. This CDR3 region has 16 residues. Germline CDR1 is SNHLY and CDR2 is FYNNEI. For the CDR3, the DNA is TGTGCCAGCAGTGATAATTCCCGCTCCTATAATTCACCCCTCCACTTT. This encodes CASSDNSRSYNSPLHF.

The V gene is TRBV5-1, the J gene TRBJ1-1, with TRBD1 matching over 8 bases. V shed 4 bases and J 11 bases; nucleotides not matched to a gene: 10. Germline assignment: CDR1 SGHRS and CDR2 YFSETQ. The CDR3 has 13 residues. The CDR3 spells CASSVQDRDPAFF. CDR3 DNA: TGCGCCAGCAGCGTCCAGGACAGGGACCCCGCTTTCTTT.

The gene calls are TRBV10-3 and TRBJ2-1, with 9 bases aligning to TRBD2. Trimming at V came to 6 bases and at J to 5 bases, leaving 8 bases not matched to a gene. Germline-derived CDR1 and CDR2 are ENHRY and SYGVKD. The CDR3 has 15 amino acids. CDR3: CAISPGTSRNNEQFF. CDR3 in DNA: TGTGCCATCAGCCCCGGGACTAGCAGAAACAATGAGCAGTTCTTC.

The chain links TRBV21-1 to TRBJ1-1; the table's TRBD1 call for D was not verified on the DNA. TRBV21-1 is termed a pseudogene. The length of the CDR3 is 13 residues. The CDR3 protein is CASSAMGQPEAFF. Here the CDR3 DNA reads TGTGCCAGCAGCGCAATGGGACAGCCTGAAGCTTTCTTT.

This clonotype was detected a few times. The V call is TRBV10-3, the J call TRBJ2-5, with D uncertain. This CDR3 is built from 14 residues. The V gene's germline CDR1 is ENHRY and CDR2 SYGVKD. V was trimmed by 0 bases and J by 1 base, leaving 6 bases between them. In nucleotides, the CDR3 is TGTGCCATCAGTGAGTCTGAGGTCCAAGAGACCCAGTACTTC. Translated: CAISESEVQETQYF.

This chain joins TRBV7-2 and TRBJ2-7, with 12 positions matching TRBD2. Germline CDR1 and CDR2: SGHTA and FQGNSA. The J segment lost 7 bases and the V segment lost 5 bases, leaving 9 bases of the junction unmatched. The CDR3 sequence is 15 residues long. The DNA of the CDR3 is TGTGCCAGCAGCGGACGGACTAGCGGGATCGATGAGCAGTACTTC. Translation gives CASSGRTSGIDEQYF.

Turning to this clonotype: Germline and junction disagree at one end, which may indicate a read error. The chain couples TRBV27 to TRBJ2-1; tentative D call: TRBD2 (6 bases). The germline CDR1 and CDR2 sequences are MNHEY and SMNVEV (reference sequence). This CDR3 spans 14 amino acids. The chain's CDR3 is CASSSGGPYTEQFF. DNA of the CDR3: TGTGCCAGCAGTTCCGGAGGGCCCTACACTGAGCAGTTCTTC.

This chain joins TRBV5-5 and TRBJ1-6; 10 nucleotides agree with TRBD1. The V segment lost 0 bases and the J segment 6 bases; nucleotides outside the gene matches: 3. Germline lookup yields CDR1 SGHKS and CDR2 YYEKEE (reference sequence). This CDR3 is built from 16 residues. The CDR3 coding sequence is TGTGCCAGCAGCTTGGGCCGGGACAGGGGTAATTCACCCCTCCACTTT. This gives the protein CASSLGRDRGNSPLHF.

This chain links TRBV2 with TRBJ2-1; 10 bases map to TRBD2. CDR1 is SNHLY and CDR2 is FYNNEI in the germline V gene. Losses at the gene ends were 4 bases for V and 12 bases for J; bases not matched to a gene: 9. The CDR3 covers 14 residues. The DNA for the CDR3 is TGTGCCAGCAGTGGGGCTAGCGGGAGTAGTGGGCAGTTCTTC. Amino acid sequence: CASSGASGSSGQFF.

This clonotype was recorded a few times. The rearrangement uses TRBV20-1 and TRBJ2-3; TRBD2 matches 7 bases. The germline V gene has CDR1 DFQATT and CDR2 SNEGSKA (reference sequence). Trimming at V came to 3 bases and at J to 3 bases, leaving 9 bases not matched to a gene. The CDR3 runs to 15 residues. CDR3 protein: CSARRGGGGTDTQYF. In nucleotides, the CDR3 is TGCAGTGCTAGGAGGGGCGGGGGAGGGACAGATACGCAGTATTTT.

The rearrangement joins TRBV5-5 to TRBJ2-1, with D unclear. The CDR3 is 15 amino acids. Per the germline V gene, CDR1 is SGHKS and CDR2 is YYEKEE (reference sequence). Trimming shortened V by 4 bases and J by 7 bases, and 18 bases separated the two germline ends. CDR3 sequence (DNA): TGTGCCAGCAGCATCACTCCACTGCCCTCTAATGAGCAGTTCTTC. The encoded protein is CASSITPLPSNEQFF.

This clonotype was observed a few times. The rearrangement links TRBV27 to TRBJ1-2; 7 bases match TRBD1. CDR3 length: 14 residues. Germline values: CDR1 MNHEY, CDR2 SMNVEV (reference sequence). V was clipped by 5 bases and J by 5 bases; unmatched bases: 8. In nucleotides, the CDR3 is TGTGCCAGCAGTACCGGGACAGTCGGTTATGGCTACACCTTC. Protein: CASSTGTVGYGYTF.

This clonotype was seen a handful of times. The chain combines TRBV7-2 with TRBJ1-2; D call uncertain. The CDR3 sequence is 13 residues long. CDR1 is SGHTA, CDR2 FQGNSA, per germline. V was shortened by 4 bases and J by 6 bases, with 12 bases between the two germline ends. CDR3 protein: CASSSPERDGYTF. Written as DNA, the CDR3 is TGTGCCAGCAGCTCCCCGGAGAGAGATGGCTACACCTTC. Using reference TRBV7-2 and TRBJ1-2 for the parts outside the CDR3, the full variable domain is GAGVSQSPSNKVTEKGKDVELRCDPISGHTALYWYRQSLGQGLEFLIYFQGNSAPDKSGLPSDRFSAERTGGSVSTLTIQRTQQEDSAVYLCASSSPERDGYTFGSGTRLTVV.

The chain joins TRBV6-6 to TRBJ1-2; D may be TRBD1 (6 bases). The germline V gene has CDR1 MNHNY and CDR2 SVGAGI (reference sequence). The ends were cut back, 2 bases at V and 4 bases at J, with 11 bases in the middle. This CDR3 is built from 14 residues. CDR3 coding DNA: TGTGCCAGCAGTTACCAACAGGGCCGCTATGGCTACACCTTC. It specifies CASSYQQGRYGYTF.

This clonotype was recorded only once. J is TRBJ1-1 and V is TRBV27, with 9 bases lining up with TRBD1. Germline CDR1 is MNHEY and CDR2 is SMNVEV (reference sequence). This CDR3 spans 15 amino acids. Losses at the gene ends were 3 bases for V and 5 bases for J; bases not matched to a gene: 7. CDR3 residues: CASSFGTGWGTEAFF. The CDR3 region has the DNA TGTGCCAGCAGTTTTGGGACAGGGTGGGGGACTGAAGCTTTCTTT.

V is TRBV20-1 and J is TRBJ1-4, with D unresolved. CDR1 and CDR2 (germline): DFQATT, SNEGSKA (reference sequence). The V and J ends lost 7 bases and 8 bases respectively, with 17 bases between them. The CDR3 totals 13 residues. The CDR3 region has the DNA TGCAGTGTCGAGGGCCCCCCTGGGGAAAAACTGTTTTTT. It codes for CSVEGPPGEKLFF.

The table lists this clonotype with a few counts. The DNA for the CDR3 is TGCAGTGCTAGAGATCGTGGGACTAGCGGGAGTTTAGATACGCAGTATTTT. It codes for CSARDRGTSGSLDTQYF. This chain uses TRBV20-1 with TRBJ2-3; 14 bases are a match to TRBD2. The J segment lost 5 bases and the V segment lost 0 bases, leaving 7 bases of the junction unmatched. CDR1 is DFQATT, CDR2 SNEGSKA, per germline (reference sequence). The CDR3 consists of 17 residues.

The V call is TRBV5-1, the J call TRBJ1-5, with 8 bases lining up with TRBD1. Germline lookup yields CDR1 SGHRS and CDR2 YFSETQ. The CDR3 runs to 15 residues. After removal of 2 bases from V and 8 bases from J, the junction contained 9 bases not matched to a gene. The CDR3 sequence is CASSLGTGGMEPQHF. The CDR3 nucleotides are TGCGCCAGCAGCTTAGGGACAGGAGGAATGGAGCCCCAGCATTTT.

This clonotype was observed a handful of times. The chain has TRBV29-1 and TRBJ1-4; perhaps TRBD1 as D (5 bases). CDR3 length equals 14 residues. Germline V gene data show CDR1 as SQVTM and CDR2 as ANQGSEA. Trimming pared 6 bases from V and 8 bases from J, leaving 19 bases between. The CDR3 loop reads CSVGAGGRGEKLFF. The CDR3 nucleotides are TGCAGCGTCGGGGCGGGGGGACGAGGAGAAAAACTGTTTTTT.

The rearrangement joins TRBV11-2 to TRBJ2-7, with unresolved D. Germline CDR1 and CDR2: SGHAT and FQNNGV. V dropped 5 bases and J dropped 6 bases, with 11 bases sitting between them. The CDR3 contains 12 residues. DNA of the CDR3: TGTGCCAGCAGCCCCGTATTCCTCGAGCAGTACTTC. Translated, it gives CASSPVFLEQYF.

V and J are TRBV27 and TRBJ2-6; TRBD2 aligns across 7 bases. Losses at the gene ends were 5 bases for V and 1 base for J; bases not matched to a gene: 2. The CDR3 length is 15 residues. Germline CDR1 and CDR2: MNHEY and SMNVEV (reference sequence). This CDR3 reads CASSGGVSGANVLTF. DNA of the CDR3: TGTGCCAGCAGTGGGGGGGTTTCTGGGGCCAACGTCCTGACTTTC.

The table lists this clonotype with a few counts. The chain links TRBV10-3 to TRBJ2-1, with D possibly being TRBD2 (5 bases). The DNA end favors TRBJ2-7, so the J call may be wrong. CDR3 size: 14 residues. CDR1 ENHRY and CDR2 SYGVKD come from the germline V gene. The CDR3 reads CAISEGLPYNEQYF. In nucleotides, the CDR3 is TGTGCCATCAGTGAGGGACTCCCCTACAATGAGCAGTACTTC.

This clonotype was seen a handful of times. The V and J genes are TRBV15 and TRBJ1-5, with 10 bases matching TRBD1. J was trimmed by 5 bases and V by 3 bases; bases with no gene match: 10. In germline, CDR1 is LNHNV, CDR2 YYDKDF (reference sequence). This CDR3 is 17 amino acids long. CDR3 in DNA: TGTGCCACCAGCAGCGACACCGGGACAGGGGTGGATCAGCCCCAGCATTTT. It encodes CATSSDTGTGVDQPQHF.

V is TRBV7-9 and J is TRBJ1-1, with D perhaps matching TRBD1 (6 bases). The V gene's germline CDR1 is SEHNR and CDR2 FQNEAQ (reference sequence). Trimming took 10 bases from V and 0 from J, leaving 18 bases between them. There are 15 residues in the CDR3. CDR3 sequence reads: CATNPQGNMNTEAFF. The CDR3 DNA reads as TGTGCCACCAACCCACAGGGAAACATGAACACTGAAGCTTTCTTT.